This T cell receptor (beta chain) was observed in a study of T cell changes during pregnancy in multiple sclerosis. V lost 5 bases and J lost 6, with 14 bases in between. This CDR3 comprises 14 residues. Germline V CDR1 and CDR2: MNHEY, SMNVEV (reference sequence). Produced via immunoSEQ multiplex PCR; TCRdb's table is partial and in-frame only. This sample has roughly 40,000 clones; more than 90% occur once, and the top ten carry under 15%. The receptor was isolated from a female donor with multiple sclerosis, enrolled in a pregnancy study. This sample comprised CD8+ T cells from peripheral blood mononuclear cells, obtained in the first trimester of pregnancy. The gene calls are TRBV27 and TRBJ2-1, with a weak D call TRBD1 (6 bases). The CDR3 DNA reads as TGTGCCAGCAGTATAGGGGGATTGGGCAATGAGCAGTTCTTC. Encoded protein: CASSIGGLGNEQFF.